This T cell receptor (beta chain) was observed in a study of OX40 agonist ivuxolimab in advanced cancers. Germline V gene sequence: CDR1 MNHNS, CDR2 SASEGT. The V end lost 6 bases, the J end lost 1 base, and 9 bases lay between the germline ends. This CDR3 is built from 13 residues. Here immunoSEQ multiplex PCR was the method, and the copy in TCRdb shows in-frame clones only, minus some. The data show about 98,000 clones, approximately 93% seen once. The TCR comes from an adult with an advanced solid tumor such as melanoma, head and neck, liver or kidney cancer. The input for sequencing was CD4+ or CD8+ T cells sorted from blood, taken in a trial of the OX40 agonist ivuxolimab. V and J are TRBV6-1 and TRBJ1-1, with D perhaps TRBD1 (5 bases). CDR3 sequence: CASRTGANTEAFF. The CDR3 DNA sequence: TGTGCCAGCAGAACCGGGGCGAACACTGAAGCTTTCTTT.